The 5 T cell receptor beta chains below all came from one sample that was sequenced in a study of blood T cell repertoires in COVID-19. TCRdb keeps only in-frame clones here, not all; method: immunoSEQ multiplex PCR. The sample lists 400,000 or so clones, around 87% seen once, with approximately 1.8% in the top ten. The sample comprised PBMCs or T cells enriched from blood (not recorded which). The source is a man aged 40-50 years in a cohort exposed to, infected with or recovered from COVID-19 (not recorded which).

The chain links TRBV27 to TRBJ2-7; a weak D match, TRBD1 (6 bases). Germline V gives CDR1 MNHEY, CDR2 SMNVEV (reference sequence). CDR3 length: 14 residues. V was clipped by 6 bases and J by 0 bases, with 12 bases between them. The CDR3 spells CASRPGVSSYEQYF. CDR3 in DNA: TGTGCCAGCAGACCAGGGGTGAGCTCCTACGAGCAGTACTTC.

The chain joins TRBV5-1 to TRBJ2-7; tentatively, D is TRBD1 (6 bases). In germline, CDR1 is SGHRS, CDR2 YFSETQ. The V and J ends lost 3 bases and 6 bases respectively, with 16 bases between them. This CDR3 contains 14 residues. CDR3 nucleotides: TGCGCCAGCAGCTCACAGGGCGCCTTAATCGAGCAGTACTTC. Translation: CASSSQGALIEQYF. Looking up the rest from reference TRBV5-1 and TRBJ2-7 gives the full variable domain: KAGVTQTPRYLIKTRGQQVTLSCSPISGHRSVSWYQQTPGQGLQFLFEYFSETQRNKGNFPGRFSGRQFSNSRSEMNVSTLELGDSALYLCASSSQGALIEQYFGPGTRLTVT.

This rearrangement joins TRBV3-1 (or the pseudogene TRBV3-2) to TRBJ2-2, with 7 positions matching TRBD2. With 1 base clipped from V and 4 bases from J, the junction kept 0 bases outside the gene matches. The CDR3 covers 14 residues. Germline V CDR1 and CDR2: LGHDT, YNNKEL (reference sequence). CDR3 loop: CASSQGTSTGELFF. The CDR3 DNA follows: TGTGCCAGCAGCCAAGGGACTAGCACCGGGGAGCTGTTTTTT.

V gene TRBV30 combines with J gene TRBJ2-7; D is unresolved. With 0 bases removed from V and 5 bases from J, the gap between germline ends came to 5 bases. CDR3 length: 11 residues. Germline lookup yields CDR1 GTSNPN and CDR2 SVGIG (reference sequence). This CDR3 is CAWSVRDEQYF. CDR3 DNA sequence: TGTGCCTGGAGTGTACGGGACGAGCAGTACTTC.

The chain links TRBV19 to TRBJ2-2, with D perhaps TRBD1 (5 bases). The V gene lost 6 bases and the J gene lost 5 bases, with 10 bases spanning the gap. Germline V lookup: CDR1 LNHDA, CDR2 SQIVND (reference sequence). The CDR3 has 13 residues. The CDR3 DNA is TGTGCCAGTAGCGGCAGGGTGACCGGGGAGCTGTTTTTT. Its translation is CASSGRVTGELFF. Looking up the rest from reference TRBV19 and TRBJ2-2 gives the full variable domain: DGGITQSPKYLFRKEGQNVTLSCEQNLNHDAMYWYRQDPGQGLRLIYYSQIVNDFQKGDIAEGYSVSREKKESFPLTVTSAQKNPTAFYLCASSGRVTGELFFGEGSRLTVL.